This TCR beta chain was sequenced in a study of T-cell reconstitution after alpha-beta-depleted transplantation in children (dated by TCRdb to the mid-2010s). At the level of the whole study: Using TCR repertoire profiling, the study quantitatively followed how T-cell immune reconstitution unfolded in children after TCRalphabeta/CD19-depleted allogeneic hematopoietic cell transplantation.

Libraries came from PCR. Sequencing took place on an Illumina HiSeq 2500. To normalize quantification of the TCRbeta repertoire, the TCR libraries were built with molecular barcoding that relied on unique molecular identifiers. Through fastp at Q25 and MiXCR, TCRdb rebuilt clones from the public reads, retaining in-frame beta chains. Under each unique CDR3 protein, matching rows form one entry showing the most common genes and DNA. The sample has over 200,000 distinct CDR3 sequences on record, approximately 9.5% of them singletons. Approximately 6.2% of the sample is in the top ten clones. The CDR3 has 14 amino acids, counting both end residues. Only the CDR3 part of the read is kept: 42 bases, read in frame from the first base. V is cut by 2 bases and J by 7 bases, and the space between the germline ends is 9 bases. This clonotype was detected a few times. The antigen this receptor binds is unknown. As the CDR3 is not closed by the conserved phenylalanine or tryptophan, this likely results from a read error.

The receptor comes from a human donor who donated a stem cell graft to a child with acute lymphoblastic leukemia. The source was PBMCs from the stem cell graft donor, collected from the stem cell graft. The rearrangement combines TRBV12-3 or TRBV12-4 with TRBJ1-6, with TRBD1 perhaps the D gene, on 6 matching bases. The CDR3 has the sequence CASSLKQGNSPLHY. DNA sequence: TGTGCCAGCAGTTTAAAACAGGGCAATTCACCCCTCCACTAT.